This T cell receptor beta chain is drawn from a study of T-cell memory formation after mild COVID-19. Whole-study results and caveats: CM and EM subsets held most contracting CD4+ clones; EMRA held CD8+ ones.

CDR3 length: 14 residues. The germline V gene has CDR1 MGHRA and CDR2 YSYEKL. Trimming took off 4 bases at V and 12 bases at J, with 18 bases between the two ends. This clonotype was found many times. Its antigen is unknown. Constant-segment primers served in 5'RACE that generated TCR alpha and TCR beta cDNA libraries bearing sample barcodes and UMIs. A single record per CDR3 protein comes from TCRdb applying MiXCR to the 5' RACE reads. This table holds around 160,000 distinct CDR3 sequences, roughly 12% found once. V gene TRBV4-1 combines with J gene TRBJ1-4, with no clear D. The receptor comes from a man in his late teens or twenties who had mild COVID-19 (a few samples of this study predate the infection). Cell type and time point are not known. The sample taken for sequencing was PBMCs or a T cell subset sorted from them (not recorded which). CDR3 DNA sequence: TGCGCCAGCAGCCCCGTGGACGGCGAATGGGAACTGTTTTTT. This gives the protein CASSPVDGEWELFF.